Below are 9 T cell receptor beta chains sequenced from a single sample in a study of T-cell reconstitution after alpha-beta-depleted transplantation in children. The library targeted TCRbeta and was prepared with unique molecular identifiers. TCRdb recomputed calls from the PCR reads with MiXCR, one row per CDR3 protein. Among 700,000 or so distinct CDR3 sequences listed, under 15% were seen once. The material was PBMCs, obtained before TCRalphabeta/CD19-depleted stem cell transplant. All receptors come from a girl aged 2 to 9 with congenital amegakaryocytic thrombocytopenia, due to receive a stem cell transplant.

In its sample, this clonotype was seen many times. The CDR3 region has the DNA TGCGCCAGCAGCGGGAGCAGCCTAACGGAAGCTTTCTTT. It translates to CASSGSSLTEAFF. The chain employs TRBV5-1 and TRBJ1-1; D is uncertain. Between the trimmed V and J ends, which lost 4 bases and 8 bases, there was a span of 15 bases. CDR1 is SGHRS and CDR2 is YFSETQ in the germline V gene. This CDR3 has 13 amino acids. Full variable domain (missing parts from reference TRBV5-1 and TRBJ1-1): KAGVTQTPRYLIKTRGQQVTLSCSPISGHRSVSWYQQTPGQGLQFLFEYFSETQRNKGNFPGRFSGRQFSNSRSEMNVSTLELGDSALYLCASSGSSLTEAFFGQGTRLTVV.

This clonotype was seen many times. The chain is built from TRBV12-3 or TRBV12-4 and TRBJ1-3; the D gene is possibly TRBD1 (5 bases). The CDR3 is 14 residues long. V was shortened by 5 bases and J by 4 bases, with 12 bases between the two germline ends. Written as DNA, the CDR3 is TGTGCCAGCAGTAAGGCTGGGGCCGGAAACACCATATATTTT. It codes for CASSKAGAGNTIYF.

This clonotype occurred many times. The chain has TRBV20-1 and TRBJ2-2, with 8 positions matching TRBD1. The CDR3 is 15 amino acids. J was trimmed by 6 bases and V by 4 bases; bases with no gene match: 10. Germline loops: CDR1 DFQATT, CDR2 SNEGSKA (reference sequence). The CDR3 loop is CSANEGQEFPGELFF. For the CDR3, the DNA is TGCAGTGCTAACGAGGGACAGGAGTTTCCCGGGGAGCTGTTTTTT.

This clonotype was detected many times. The DNA of the CDR3 is TGTGCCAGCAGCTTAAGAGGGCCCCACAGCTTTCCGTTCTACGAGCAGTACTTC. Residues: CASSLRGPHSFPFYEQYF. The chain couples TRBV11-2 to TRBJ2-7, with D tentatively TRBD2 (5 bases). Trimming removed 2 bases at V and 3 bases at J, with 23 bases between. Looked up from germline, CDR1 is SGHAT and CDR2 is FQNNGV. CDR3 length: 18 amino acids.

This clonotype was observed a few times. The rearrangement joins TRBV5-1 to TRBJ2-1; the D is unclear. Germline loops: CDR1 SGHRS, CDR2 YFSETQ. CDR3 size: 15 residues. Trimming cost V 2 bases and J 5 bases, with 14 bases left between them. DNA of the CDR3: TGCGCCAGCAGCTTTCCCGCCTCAAGAAACAATGAGCAGTTCTTC. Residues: CASSFPASRNNEQFF.

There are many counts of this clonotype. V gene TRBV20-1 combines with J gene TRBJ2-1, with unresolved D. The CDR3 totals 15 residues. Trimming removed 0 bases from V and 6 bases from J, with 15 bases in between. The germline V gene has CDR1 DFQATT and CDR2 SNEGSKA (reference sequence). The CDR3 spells CSARDLTKATNEQFF. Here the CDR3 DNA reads TGCAGTGCTAGAGATCTAACGAAGGCCACCAATGAGCAGTTCTTC.

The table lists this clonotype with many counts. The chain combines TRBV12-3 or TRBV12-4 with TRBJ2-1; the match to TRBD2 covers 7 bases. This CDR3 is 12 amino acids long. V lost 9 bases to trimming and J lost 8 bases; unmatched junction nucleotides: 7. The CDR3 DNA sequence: TGTGCCAGTGGACTAGGGTCGTATGAGCAGTTCTTC. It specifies CASGLGSYEQFF.

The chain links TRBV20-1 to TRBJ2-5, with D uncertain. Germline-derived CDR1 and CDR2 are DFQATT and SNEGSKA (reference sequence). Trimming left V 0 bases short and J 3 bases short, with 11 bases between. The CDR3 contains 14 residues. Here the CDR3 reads CSARDRQSKETQYF. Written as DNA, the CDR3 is TGCAGTGCTAGAGATAGGCAGAGTAAAGAGACCCAGTACTTC.

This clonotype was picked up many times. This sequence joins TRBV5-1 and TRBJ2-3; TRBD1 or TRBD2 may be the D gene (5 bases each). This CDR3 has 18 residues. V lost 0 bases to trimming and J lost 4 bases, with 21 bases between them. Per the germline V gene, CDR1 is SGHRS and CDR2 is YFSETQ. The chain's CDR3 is CASSLGSGTPGPPDTQYF. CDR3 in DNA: TGCGCCAGCAGCTTGGGATCCGGGACCCCGGGCCCCCCAGATACGCAGTATTTT.